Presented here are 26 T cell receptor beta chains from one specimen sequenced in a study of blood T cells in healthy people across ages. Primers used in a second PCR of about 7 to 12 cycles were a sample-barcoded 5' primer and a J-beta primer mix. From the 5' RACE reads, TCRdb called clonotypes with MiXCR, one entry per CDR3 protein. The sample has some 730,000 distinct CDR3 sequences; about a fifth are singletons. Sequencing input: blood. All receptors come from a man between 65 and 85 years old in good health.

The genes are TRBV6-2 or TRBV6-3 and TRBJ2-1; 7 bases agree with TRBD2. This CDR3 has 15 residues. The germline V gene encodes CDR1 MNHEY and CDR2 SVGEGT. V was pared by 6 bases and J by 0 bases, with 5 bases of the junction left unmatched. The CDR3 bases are TGTGCCAGCAGCCAACTAGCGCCCTCCTACAATGAGCAGTTCTTC. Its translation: CASSQLAPSYNEQFF.

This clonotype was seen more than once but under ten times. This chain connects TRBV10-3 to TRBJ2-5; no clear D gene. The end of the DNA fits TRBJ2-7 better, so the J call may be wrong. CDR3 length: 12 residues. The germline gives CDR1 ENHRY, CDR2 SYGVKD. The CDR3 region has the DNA TGTGCCATCAGTGTTAATGGATACGAGCAGTACGTC. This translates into CAISVNGYEQYV.

The CDR3 sequence is CASSSRQGAHGYTF. CDR3 nucleotides: TGTGCCAGCTCGTCCCGACAGGGGGCTCATGGCTACACCTTC. J is TRBJ1-2 and V is TRBV18; 10 positions match TRBD1. Germline loops: CDR1 KGHSH, CDR2 LQKENI. The CDR3 has 14 amino acids. After removal of 6 bases from V and 6 bases from J, the junction contained 7 bases not matched to a gene.

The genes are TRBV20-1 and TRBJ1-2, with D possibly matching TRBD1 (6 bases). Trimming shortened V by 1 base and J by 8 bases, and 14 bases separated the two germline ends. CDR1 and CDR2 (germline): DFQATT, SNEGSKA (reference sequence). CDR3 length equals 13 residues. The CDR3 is CSARVGRGHGYTF. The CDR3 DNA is TGCAGTGCTAGAGTTGGCAGGGGTCACGGCTACACCTTC.

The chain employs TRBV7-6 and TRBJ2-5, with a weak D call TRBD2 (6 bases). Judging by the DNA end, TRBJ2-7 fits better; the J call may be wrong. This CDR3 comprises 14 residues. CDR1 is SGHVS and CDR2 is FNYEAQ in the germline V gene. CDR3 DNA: TGTGCCAGCAGCTTAGTTGGTGGGGGAGGCGAGCAGTACTTC. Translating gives CASSLVGGGGEQYF.

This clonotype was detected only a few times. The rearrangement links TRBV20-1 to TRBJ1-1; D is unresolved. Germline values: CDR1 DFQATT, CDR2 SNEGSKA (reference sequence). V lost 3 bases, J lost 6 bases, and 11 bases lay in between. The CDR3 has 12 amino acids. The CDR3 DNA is TGCAGTGCTAGGCCCAGGAGGCCTGAAGCTTTCTTT. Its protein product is CSARPRRPEAFF.

The CDR3 sequence: CATSDYLKETQYF. The CDR3 DNA follows: TGTGCCACCAGTGATTACCTAAAAGAGACCCAGTACTTC. The chain recombines TRBV24-1 with TRBJ2-5; no clear D gene. Germline V gene sequence: CDR1 KGHDR, CDR2 SFDVKD. Between the trimmed V and J ends, which lost 2 bases and 3 bases, there was a span of 6 bases. CDR3 size: 13 residues.

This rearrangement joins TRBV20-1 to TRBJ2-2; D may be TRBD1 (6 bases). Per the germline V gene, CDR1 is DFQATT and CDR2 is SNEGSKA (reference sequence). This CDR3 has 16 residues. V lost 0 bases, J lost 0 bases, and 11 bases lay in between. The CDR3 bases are TGCAGTGCTAGAGATCGACAGGCCCCGAACACCGGGGAGCTGTTTTTT. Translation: CSARDRQAPNTGELFF.

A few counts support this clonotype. The CDR3 sequence: CASSQDPPGTRALSYNEQFF. The CDR3 nucleotides read TGCGCCAGCAGCCAAGACCCTCCCGGGACTAGGGCTTTATCCTACAATGAGCAGTTCTTC. This sequence joins TRBV4-1 and TRBJ2-1; TRBD2 aligns across 8 bases. The trim removed 0 bases at V and 1 base at J, leaving 14 bases unmatched. Germline V CDR1 and CDR2: MGHRA, YSYEKL. CDR3 length equals 20 residues.

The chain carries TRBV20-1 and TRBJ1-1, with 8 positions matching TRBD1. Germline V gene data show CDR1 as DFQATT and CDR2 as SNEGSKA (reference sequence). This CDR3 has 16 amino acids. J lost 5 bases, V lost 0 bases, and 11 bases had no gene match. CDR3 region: CSARDLYGDRKTEAFF. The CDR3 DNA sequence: TGCAGTGCTAGAGATTTATACGGGGACAGGAAAACTGAAGCTTTCTTT.

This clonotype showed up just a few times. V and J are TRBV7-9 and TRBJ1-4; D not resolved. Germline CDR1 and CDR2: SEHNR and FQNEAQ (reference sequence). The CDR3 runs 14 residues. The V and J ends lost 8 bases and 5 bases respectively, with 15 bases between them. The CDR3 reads CASLMGQPNEKLFF. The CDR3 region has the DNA TGTGCCAGCTTAATGGGTCAGCCAAATGAAAAACTGTTTTTT.

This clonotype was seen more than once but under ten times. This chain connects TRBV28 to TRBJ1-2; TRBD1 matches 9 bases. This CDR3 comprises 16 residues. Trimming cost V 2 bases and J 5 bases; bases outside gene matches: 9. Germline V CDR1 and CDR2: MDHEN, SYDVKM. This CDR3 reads CASSLGTGLGAYGYTF. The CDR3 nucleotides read TGTGCCAGCAGTTTAGGGACAGGGTTGGGGGCATATGGCTACACCTTC.

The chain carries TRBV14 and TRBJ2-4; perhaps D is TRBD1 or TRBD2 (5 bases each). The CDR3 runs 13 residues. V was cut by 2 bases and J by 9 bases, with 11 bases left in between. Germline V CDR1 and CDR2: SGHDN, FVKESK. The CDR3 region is CASSQRRDAIQYF. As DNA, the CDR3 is TGTGCCAGCAGCCAAAGAAGGGACGCCATTCAGTACTTC.

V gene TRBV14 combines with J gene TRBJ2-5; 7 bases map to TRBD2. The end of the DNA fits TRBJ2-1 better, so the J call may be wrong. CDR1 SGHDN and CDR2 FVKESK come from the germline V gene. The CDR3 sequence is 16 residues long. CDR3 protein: CASSQPWTRRGNEQFF. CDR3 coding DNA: TGTGCCAGCAGCCAACCATGGACTAGAAGAGGGAATGAGCAGTTCTTC.

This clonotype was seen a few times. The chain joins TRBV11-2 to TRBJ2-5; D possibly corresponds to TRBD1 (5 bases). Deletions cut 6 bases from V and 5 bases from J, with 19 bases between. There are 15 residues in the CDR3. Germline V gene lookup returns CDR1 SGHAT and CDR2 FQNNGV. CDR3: CASRQPGRAHETQYF. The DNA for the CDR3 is TGTGCCAGCAGACAGCCTGGCAGGGCGCACGAGACCCAGTACTTC.

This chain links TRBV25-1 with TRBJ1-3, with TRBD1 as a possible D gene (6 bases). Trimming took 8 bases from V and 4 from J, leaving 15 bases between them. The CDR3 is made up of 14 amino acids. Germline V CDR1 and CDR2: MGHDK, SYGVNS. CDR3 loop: CASRGTGTGNTIYF. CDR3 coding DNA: TGTGCCAGCCGGGGCACAGGGACCGGAAACACCATATATTTT.

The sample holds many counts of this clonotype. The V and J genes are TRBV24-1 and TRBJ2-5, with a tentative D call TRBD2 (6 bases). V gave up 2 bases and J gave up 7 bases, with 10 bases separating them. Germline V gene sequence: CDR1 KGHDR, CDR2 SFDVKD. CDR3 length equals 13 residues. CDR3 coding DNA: TGTGCCACCAGTGATTGGAGGGGAGGGACCCAGTACTTC. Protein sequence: CATSDWRGGTQYF.

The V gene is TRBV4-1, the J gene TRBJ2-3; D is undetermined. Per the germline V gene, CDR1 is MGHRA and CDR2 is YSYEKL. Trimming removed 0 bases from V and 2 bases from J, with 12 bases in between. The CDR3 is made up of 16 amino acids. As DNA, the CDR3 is TGCGCCAGCAGCCAAGATAGAGACATCTACACAGATACGCAGTATTTT. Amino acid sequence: CASSQDRDIYTDTQYF.

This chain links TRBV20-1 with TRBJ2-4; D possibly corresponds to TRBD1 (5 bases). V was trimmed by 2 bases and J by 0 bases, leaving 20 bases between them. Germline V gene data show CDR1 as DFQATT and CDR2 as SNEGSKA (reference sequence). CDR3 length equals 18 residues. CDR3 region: CSARIAQGKQLAKNIQYF. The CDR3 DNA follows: TGCAGTGCTAGAATCGCTCAGGGAAAACAGCTAGCCAAAAACATTCAGTACTTC.

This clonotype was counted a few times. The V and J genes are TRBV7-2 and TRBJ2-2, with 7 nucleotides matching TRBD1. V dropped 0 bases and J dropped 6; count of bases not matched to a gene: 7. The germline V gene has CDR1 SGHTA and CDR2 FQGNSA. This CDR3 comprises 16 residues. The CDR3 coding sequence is TGTGCCAGCAGCTTAGCAGGGGGCGGTATTCCCGGGGAGCTGTTTTTT. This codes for CASSLAGGGIPGELFF.

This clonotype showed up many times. The CDR3 coding sequence is TGCAGTGCTAGTATGAGGCTTGTC. It encodes CSASMRLV. The gene calls are TRBV20-1 and TRBJ2-7; D is undetermined. CDR1 and CDR2 (germline): DFQATT, SNEGSKA (reference sequence). The CDR3 contains 8 residues.

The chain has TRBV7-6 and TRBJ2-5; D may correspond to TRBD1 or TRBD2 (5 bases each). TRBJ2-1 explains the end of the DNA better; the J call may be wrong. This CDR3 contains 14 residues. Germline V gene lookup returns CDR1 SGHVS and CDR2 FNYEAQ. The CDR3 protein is CASSRRDQPVKQFF. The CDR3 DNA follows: TGTGCCAGCAGCCGTCGGGACCAACCTGTTAAGCAGTTCTTC.

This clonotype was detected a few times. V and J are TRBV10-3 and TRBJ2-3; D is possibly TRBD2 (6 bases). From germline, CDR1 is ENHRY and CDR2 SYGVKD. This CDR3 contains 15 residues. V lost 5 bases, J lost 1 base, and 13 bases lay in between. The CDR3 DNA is TGTGCCATCAGTCCCCACGGCGGGGGCACAGATACGCAGTATTTT. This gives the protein CAISPHGGGTDTQYF.

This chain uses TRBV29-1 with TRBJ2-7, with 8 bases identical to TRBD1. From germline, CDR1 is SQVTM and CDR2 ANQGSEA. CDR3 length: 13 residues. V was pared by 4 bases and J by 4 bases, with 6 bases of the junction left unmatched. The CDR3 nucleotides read TGCAGCGTTGCGGGGACAGGAATATACGAGCAGTACTTC. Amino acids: CSVAGTGIYEQYF.

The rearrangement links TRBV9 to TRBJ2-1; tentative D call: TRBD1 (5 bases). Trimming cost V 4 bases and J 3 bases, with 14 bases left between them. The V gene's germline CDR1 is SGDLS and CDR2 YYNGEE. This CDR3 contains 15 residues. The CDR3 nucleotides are TGTGCCAGCAGCCAGGGATTTTTGGGCTACAATGAGCAGTTCTTC. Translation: CASSQGFLGYNEQFF.

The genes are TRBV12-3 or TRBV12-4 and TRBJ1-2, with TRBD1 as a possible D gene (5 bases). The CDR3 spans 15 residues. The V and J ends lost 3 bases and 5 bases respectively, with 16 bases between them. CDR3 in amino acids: CASSLGRGAWYGYTF. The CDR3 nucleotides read TGTGCCAGCAGTTTGGGGCGGGGAGCCTGGTATGGCTACACCTTC.